The T cell receptor (beta chain) under discussion was sequenced for a study of T cell responses to AZD1222 COVID-19 vaccine. Study information: Pooled samples include second doses given at about 4 or 12 weeks.

General observations from the study: Mapped onto spike, vaccine-associated CD4 TCRs spanned it and were dominant at 160-218 and 743-854. Unmutated variant regions are reportedly targeted by nearly half of spike-specific TCRs. It should be noted that donors were predominantly white British and more often female, and clonal diversity was possibly underestimated.

About this clone: What it binds is unknown.

The protocol was immunoSEQ multiplex PCR, while the TCRdb copy is restricted to in-frame clones and leaves out a portion. The data hold 180,000 or so clones, with around 94% observed a single time. The CDR3 covers 14 residues. Germline-derived CDR1 and CDR2 are SGHRS and YFSETQ. The ends were cut back, 6 bases at V and 2 bases at J, with 15 bases in the middle. Source: peripheral blood, taken on day 0 of AZD1222 vaccination. The clonotype was recovered from an adult in good health. The chain carries TRBV5-1 and TRBJ2-7, with D possibly TRBD2 on 6 matching bases. DNA for the CDR3: TGCGCCAGCACCCCTACCGGGAGCGCCTACGAGCAGTACTTC. It yields the protein CASTPTGSAYEQYF.